This TCR beta chain was captured in a study of cytomegalovirus exposure and HLA in healthy donors. General study points: Some segments of the V type, notably TRBV6-2 and TRBV6-3, were excluded as indistinguishable.

PCR amplification relied on 60 Vbeta primers (plus 13 Jbeta primers). Sequenced by immunoSEQ multiplex PCR; TCRdb stores in-frame clones only, minus some. The sample contains 150,000 or so clones, around three quarters of which appear only once. This clone was found once. The antigen remains unidentified. V dropped 4 bases and J dropped 2; count of bases not matched to a gene: 6. The germline gives CDR1 SEHNR, CDR2 FQNEAQ (reference sequence). The CDR3 consists of 15 residues. The sequenced sample consisted of PBMCs. This chain links TRBV7-9 with TRBJ2-3, with 7 bases that match TRBD1. The TCR sequence derives from a man aged 35 to 55 in good health and CMV-seropositive. The CDR3, as DNA: TGTGCCAGCAGCTCGGGACAGCCCCCCACAGATACGCAGTATTTT. This codes for CASSSGQPPTDTQYF. The full variable domain, rest sourced from reference TRBV7-9 and TRBJ2-3, is DTGVSQNPRHKITKRGQNVTFRCDPISEHNRLYWYRQTLGQGPEFLTYFQNEAQLEKSRLLSDRFSAERPKGSFSTLEIQRTEQGDSAMYLCASSSGQPPTDTQYFGPGTRLTVL.